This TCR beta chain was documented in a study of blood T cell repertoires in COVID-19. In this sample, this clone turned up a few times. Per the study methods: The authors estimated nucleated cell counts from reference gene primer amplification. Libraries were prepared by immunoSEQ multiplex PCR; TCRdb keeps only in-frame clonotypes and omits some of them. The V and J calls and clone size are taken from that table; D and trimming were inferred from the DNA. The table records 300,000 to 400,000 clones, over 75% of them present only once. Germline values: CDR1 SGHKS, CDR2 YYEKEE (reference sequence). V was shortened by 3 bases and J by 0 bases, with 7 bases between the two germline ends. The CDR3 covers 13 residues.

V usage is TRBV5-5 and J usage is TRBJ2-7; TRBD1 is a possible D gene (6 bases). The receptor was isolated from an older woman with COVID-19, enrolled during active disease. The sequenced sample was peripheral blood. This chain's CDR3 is CASSWTVSYEQYF. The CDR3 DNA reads TGTGCCAGCAGCTGGACAGTCTCCTACGAGCAGTACTTC. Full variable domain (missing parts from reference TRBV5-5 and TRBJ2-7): DAGVTQSPTHLIKTRGQQVTLRCSPISGHKSVSWYQQVLGQGPQFIFQYYEKEERGRGNFPDRFSARQFPNYSSELNVNALLLGDSALYLCASSWTVSYEQYFGPGTRLTVT.